This T cell receptor beta chain was captured in a study of CD8 T cells in ankylosing spondylitis. CDR1 MDHEN and CDR2 SYDVKM come from the germline V gene. The V end was cut by 2 bases, the J end by 0 bases, with 10 bases between. This CDR3 spans 15 amino acids. TCRdb passed the 5' RACE reads through MiXCR, listing each CDR3 protein once. The sample contains about 33,000 distinct CDR3 sequences, about 14% of which appear only once. This clonotype was seen only a few times. What it binds is not known. Study-level findings and limits: A TCR beta motif of fewer than ten highly homologous variants seemed to mark ankylosing spondylitis blood.

The rearrangement joins TRBV28 to TRBJ1-1, with D uncertain. The receptor's source is a male donor with ankylosing spondylitis or in good health (not recorded which). Input material: blood. The CDR3 DNA reads as TGTGCCAGCAGTTTAGTCTCCGACATGAACACTGAAGCTTTCTTT. Its protein product is CASSLVSDMNTEAFF.